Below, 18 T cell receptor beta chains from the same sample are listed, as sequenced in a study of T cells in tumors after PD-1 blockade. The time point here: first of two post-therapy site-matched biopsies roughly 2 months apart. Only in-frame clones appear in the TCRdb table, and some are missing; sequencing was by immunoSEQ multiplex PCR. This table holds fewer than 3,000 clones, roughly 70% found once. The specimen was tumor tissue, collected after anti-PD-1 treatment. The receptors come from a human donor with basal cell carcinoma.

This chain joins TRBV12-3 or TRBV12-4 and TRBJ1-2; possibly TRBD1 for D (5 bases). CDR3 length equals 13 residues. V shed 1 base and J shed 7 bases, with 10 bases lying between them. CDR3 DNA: TGTGCCAGCAGTTTAGGAGGGGACGCTGGCTACACCTTC. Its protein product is CASSLGGDAGYTF.

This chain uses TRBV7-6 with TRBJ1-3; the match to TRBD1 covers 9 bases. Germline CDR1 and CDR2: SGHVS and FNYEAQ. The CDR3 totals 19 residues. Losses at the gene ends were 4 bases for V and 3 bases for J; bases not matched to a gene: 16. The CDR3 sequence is CASSYGPPGQGRSGNTIYF. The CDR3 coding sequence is TGTGCCAGCAGCTACGGGCCCCCGGGACAGGGACGGAGTGGAAACACCATATATTTT.

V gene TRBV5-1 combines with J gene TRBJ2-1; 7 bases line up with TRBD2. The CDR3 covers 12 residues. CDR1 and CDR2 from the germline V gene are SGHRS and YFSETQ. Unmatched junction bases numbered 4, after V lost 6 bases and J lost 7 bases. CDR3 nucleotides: TGCGCCAGCAAGGGAGCGGGGAATGAGCAGTTCTTC. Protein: CASKGAGNEQFF.

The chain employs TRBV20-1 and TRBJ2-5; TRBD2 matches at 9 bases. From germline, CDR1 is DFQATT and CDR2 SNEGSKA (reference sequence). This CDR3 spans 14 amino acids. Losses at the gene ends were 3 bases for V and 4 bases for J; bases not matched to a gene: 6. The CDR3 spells CSASTAGGGETQYF. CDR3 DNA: TGCAGTGCTAGTACAGCGGGGGGCGGAGAGACCCAGTACTTC.

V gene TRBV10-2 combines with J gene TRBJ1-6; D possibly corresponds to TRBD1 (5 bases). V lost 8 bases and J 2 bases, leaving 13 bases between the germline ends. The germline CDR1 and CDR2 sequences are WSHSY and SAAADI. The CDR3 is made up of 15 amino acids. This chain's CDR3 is CASSREVTYNSPLHF. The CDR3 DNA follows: TGCGCCAGCTCCAGGGAAGTCACCTATAATTCACCCCTCCACTTT.

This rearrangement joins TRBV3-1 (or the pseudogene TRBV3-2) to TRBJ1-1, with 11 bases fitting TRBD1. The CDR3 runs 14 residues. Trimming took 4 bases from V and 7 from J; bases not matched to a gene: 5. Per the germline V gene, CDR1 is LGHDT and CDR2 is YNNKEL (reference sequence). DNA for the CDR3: TGTGCCAGCAGCCCGGACAGGGGGCGAGGTGAAGCTTTCTTT. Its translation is CASSPDRGRGEAFF.

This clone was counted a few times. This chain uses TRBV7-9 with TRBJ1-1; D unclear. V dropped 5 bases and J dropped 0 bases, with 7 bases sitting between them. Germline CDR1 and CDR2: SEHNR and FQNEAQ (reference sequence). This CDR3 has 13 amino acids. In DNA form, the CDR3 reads TGTGCCAGCAGCCAGGATGTGAACACTGAAGCTTTCTTT. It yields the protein CASSQDVNTEAFF.

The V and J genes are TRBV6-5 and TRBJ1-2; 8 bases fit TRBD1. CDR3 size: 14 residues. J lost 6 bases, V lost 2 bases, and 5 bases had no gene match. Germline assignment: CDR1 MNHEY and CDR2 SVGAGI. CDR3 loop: CASSYTGTGDGYTF. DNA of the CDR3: TGTGCCAGCAGTTACACCGGGACAGGAGATGGCTACACCTTC.

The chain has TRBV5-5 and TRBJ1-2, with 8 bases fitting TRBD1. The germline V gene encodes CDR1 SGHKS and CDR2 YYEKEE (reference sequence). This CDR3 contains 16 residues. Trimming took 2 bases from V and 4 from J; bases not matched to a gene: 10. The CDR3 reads CASSFRTGLEFYGYTF. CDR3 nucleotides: TGTGCCAGCAGCTTTAGGACAGGGCTAGAGTTCTATGGCTACACCTTC. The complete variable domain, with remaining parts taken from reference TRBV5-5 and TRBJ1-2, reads DAGVTQSPTHLIKTRGQQVTLRCSPISGHKSVSWYQQVLGQGPQFIFQYYEKEERGRGNFPDRFSARQFPNYSSELNVNALLLGDSALYLCASSFRTGLEFYGYTFGSGTRLTVV.

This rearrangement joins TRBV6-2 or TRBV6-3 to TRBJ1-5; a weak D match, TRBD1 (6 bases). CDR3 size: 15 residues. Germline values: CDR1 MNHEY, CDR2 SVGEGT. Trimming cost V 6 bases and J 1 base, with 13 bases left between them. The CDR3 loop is CASSGTGTSNQPQHF. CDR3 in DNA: TGTGCCAGCAGCGGTACAGGGACGAGCAATCAGCCCCAGCATTTT.

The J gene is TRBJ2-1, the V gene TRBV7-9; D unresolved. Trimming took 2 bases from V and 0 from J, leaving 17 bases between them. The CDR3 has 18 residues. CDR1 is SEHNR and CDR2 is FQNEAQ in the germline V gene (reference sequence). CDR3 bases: TGTGCCAGCAGCTTACTGGCCCTCATCCAAAGCTCCTACAATGAGCAGTTCTTC. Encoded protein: CASSLLALIQSSYNEQFF. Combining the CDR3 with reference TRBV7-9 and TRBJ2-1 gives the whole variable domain DTGVSQNPRHKITKRGQNVTFRCDPISEHNRLYWYRQTLGQGPEFLTYFQNEAQLEKSRLLSDRFSAERPKGSFSTLEIQRTEQGDSAMYLCASSLLALIQSSYNEQFFGPGTRLTVL.

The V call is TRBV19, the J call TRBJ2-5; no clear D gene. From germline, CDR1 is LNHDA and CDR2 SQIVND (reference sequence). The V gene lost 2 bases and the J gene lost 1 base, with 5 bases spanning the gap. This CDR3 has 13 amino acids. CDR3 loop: CASSIYPQETQYF. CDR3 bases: TGTGCCAGTAGTATATACCCCCAAGAGACCCAGTACTTC.

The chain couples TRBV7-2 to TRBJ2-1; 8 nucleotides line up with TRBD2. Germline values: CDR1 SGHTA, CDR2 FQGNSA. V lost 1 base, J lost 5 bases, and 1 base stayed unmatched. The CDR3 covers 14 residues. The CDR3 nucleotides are TGTGCCAGCAGCTTAGGAGCGGGGGACAATGAGCAGTTCTTC. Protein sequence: CASSLGAGDNEQFF.

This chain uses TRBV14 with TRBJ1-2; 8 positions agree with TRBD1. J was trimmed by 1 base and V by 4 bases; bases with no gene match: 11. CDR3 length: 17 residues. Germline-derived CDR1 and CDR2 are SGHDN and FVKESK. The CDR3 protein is CASSPARSGGLNYGYTF. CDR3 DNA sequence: TGTGCCAGCAGCCCAGCCAGATCAGGGGGCCTTAACTATGGCTACACCTTC.

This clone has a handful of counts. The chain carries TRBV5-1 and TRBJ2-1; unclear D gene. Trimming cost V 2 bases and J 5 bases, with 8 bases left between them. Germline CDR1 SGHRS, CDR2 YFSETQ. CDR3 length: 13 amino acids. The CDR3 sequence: CASSFSTDNEQFF. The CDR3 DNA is TGCGCCAGCAGCTTCTCCACAGACAATGAGCAGTTCTTC.

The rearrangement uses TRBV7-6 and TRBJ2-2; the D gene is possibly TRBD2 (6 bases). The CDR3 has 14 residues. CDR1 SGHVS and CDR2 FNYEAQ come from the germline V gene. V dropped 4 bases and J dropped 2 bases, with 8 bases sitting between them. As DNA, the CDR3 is TGTGCCAGCAGCTCTGCGGGAAACACCGGGGAGCTGTTTTTT. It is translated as CASSSAGNTGELFF. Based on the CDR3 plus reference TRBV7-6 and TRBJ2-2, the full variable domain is GAGVSQSPRYKVTKRGQDVALRCDPISGHVSLYWYRQALGQGPEFLTYFNYEAQQDKSGLPNDRFSAERPEGSISTLTIQRTEQRDSAMYRCASSSAGNTGELFFGEGSRLTVL.

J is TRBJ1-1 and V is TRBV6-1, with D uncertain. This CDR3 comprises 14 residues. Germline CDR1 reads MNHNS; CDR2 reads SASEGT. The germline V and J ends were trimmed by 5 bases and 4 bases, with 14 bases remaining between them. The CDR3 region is CASSFPGVGTEAFF. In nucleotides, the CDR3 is TGTGCCAGCAGTTTCCCTGGGGTGGGCACTGAAGCTTTCTTT.

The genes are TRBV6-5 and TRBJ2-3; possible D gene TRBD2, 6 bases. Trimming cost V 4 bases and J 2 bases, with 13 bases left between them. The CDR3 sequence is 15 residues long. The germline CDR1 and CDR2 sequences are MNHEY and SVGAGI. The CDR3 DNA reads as TGTGCCAGCAGTTCCGTCGGGGGTCTCACAGATACGCAGTATTTT. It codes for CASSSVGGLTDTQYF.